The entry below gives a single T cell receptor (beta chain) sequence along with its context. Sequencing was performed with immunoSEQ multiplex PCR; in TCRdb, only in-frame clones are kept and a portion is missing. The sample lists roughly 2.2 million clones, approximately 93% occurring once. Germline CDR1 is SNHLY and CDR2 is FYNNEI. This CDR3 has 15 residues. The V end lost 7 bases, the J end lost 2 bases, and 14 bases lay between the germline ends. This entry belongs to a study of shared clonotypes between healthy human individuals. Sequences were obtained from naive CD4+ T cells from PBMCs. The subset here: CD45RA+ positively selected. This clonotype was obtained from a young man in good health. Some clones in this sample may be carry-over from other donors' samples. This chain connects TRBV2 to TRBJ2-2; D unclear. The DNA of the CDR3 is TGTGCCAGCAAGGTTACCCGAGGAAACACCGGGGAGCTGTTTTTT. Translating it yields CASKVTRGNTGELFF.